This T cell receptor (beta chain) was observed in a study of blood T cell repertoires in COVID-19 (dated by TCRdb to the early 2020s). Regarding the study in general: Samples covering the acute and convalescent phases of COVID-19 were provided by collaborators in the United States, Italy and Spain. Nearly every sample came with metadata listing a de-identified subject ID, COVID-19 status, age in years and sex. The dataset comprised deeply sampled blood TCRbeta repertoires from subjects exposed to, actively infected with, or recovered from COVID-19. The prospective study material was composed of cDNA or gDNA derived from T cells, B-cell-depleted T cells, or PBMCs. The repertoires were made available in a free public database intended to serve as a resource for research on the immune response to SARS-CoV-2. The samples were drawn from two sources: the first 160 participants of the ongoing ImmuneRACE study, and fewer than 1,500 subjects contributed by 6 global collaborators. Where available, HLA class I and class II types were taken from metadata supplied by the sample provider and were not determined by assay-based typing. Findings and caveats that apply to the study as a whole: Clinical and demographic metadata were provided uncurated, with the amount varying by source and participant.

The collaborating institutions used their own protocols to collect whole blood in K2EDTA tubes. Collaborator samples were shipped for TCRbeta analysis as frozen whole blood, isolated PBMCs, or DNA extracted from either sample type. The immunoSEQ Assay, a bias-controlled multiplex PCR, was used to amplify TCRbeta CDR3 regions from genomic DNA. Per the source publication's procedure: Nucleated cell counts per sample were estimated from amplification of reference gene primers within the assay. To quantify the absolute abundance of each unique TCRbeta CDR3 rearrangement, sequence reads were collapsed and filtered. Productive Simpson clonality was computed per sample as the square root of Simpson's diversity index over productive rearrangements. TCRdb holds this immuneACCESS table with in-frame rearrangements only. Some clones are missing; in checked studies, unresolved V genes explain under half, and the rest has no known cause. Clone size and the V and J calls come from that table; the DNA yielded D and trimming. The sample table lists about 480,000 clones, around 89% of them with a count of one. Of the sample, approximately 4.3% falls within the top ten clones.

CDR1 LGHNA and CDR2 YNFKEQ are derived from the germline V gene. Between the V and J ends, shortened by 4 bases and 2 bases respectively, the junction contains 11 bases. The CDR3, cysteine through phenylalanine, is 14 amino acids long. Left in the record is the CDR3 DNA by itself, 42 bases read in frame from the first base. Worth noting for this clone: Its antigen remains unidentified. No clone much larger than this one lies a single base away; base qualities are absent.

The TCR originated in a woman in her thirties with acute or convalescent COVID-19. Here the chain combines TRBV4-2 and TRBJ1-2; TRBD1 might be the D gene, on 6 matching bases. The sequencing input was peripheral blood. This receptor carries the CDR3 CASSPRQVNYGYTF. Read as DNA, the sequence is TGTGCCAGCAGCCCCCGACAGGTGAACTATGGCTACACCTTC.